The source of this T cell receptor (beta chain) is a study of blood T cell repertoires in COVID-19. Across the whole study: The analysed material was cDNA or gDNA that came from T cells, B-cell-depleted T cells, or PBMCs.

Only in-frame clones appear in the TCRdb table, and some are missing; sequencing was by immunoSEQ multiplex PCR. The sample comprises about 220,000 clones, 84% of which are singletons, and about 6.6% rests with the top ten. Two negative PCRs, clearance, or symptom resolution had been documented for recovered Cohort 3 donors. V lost 2 bases and J 0 bases, leaving 9 bases between the germline ends. The CDR3 is 15 residues long. CDR1 is SGHTA, CDR2 FQGNSA, per germline. This chain connects TRBV7-2 to TRBJ2-3; a weak D match, TRBD2 (6 bases). The sequenced material came from PBMCs or T cells enriched from blood (not recorded which). The sequence derives from a woman aged 40-49 years who had recovered from COVID-19. The CDR3 reads CASSLPLASTDTQYF. The CDR3 DNA is TGTGCCAGCAGCTTACCGCTAGCGAGCACAGATACGCAGTATTTT.